Each of the 13 T cell receptor beta chains below was sequenced from the same sample in a study of cytomegalovirus exposure and HLA in healthy donors. TCRdb's table, derived via immunoSEQ multiplex PCR, lists solely in-frame clones and lacks some. Seen here are 150,000 to 200,000 clones, 86% observed once, and the top ten hold under 7%. The sequenced sample consisted of PBMCs. These receptors originate from a woman aged 25 to 39 in good health and CMV-seronegative.

This clone was picked up one time. The rearrangement links TRBV27 to TRBJ1-1; a possible D gene is TRBD1 (5 bases). V was trimmed by 2 bases and J by 5 bases, leaving 15 bases between them. This CDR3 has 15 amino acids. Germline CDR1 MNHEY, CDR2 SMNVEV (reference sequence). The CDR3 loop reads CASSLASGALTEAFF. The CDR3 DNA sequence: TGTGCCAGCAGTTTAGCGTCTGGGGCTTTAACTGAAGCTTTCTTT.

The gene calls are TRBV6-5 and TRBJ2-7, with 9 nucleotides matching TRBD2. After removal of 2 bases from V and 5 bases from J, the junction contained 10 bases not matched to a gene. Germline V gene sequence: CDR1 MNHEY, CDR2 SVGAGI. The CDR3 spans 16 residues. CDR3 in amino acids: CASSYERLAGPNEQYF. CDR3 sequence (DNA): TGTGCCAGCAGTTACGAACGGCTAGCGGGACCGAACGAGCAGTACTTC.

This chain uses TRBV28 with TRBJ1-4; unclear D gene. V was shortened by 7 bases and J by 4 bases, with 16 bases between the two germline ends. Germline V gene data show CDR1 as MDHEN and CDR2 as SYDVKM. This CDR3 comprises 15 residues. The CDR3 loop is CASTPSGRNNEKLFF. CDR3 nucleotide sequence: TGTGCCAGCACCCCATCGGGCAGGAATAATGAAAAACTGTTTTTT. Using reference TRBV28 and TRBJ1-4 for the parts outside the CDR3, the full variable domain is DVKVTQSSRYLVKRTGEKVFLECVQDMDHENMFWYRQDPGLGLRLIYFSYDVKMKEKGDIPEGYSVSREKKERFSLILESASTNQTSMYLCASTPSGRNNEKLFFGSGTQLSVL.

The chain couples TRBV7-2 to TRBJ2-7; D may be TRBD2 (5 bases). CDR3 size: 16 residues. Per germline, CDR1 SGHTA and CDR2 FQGNSA. Trimming removed 4 bases at V and 4 bases at J, with 20 bases between. Written as DNA, the CDR3 is TGTGCCAGCAGCTCTTCGGGATTCCAACCTTCATACGAGCAGTACTTC. This translates into CASSSSGFQPSYEQYF.

The chain combines TRBV7-8 with TRBJ2-7; a possible D gene is TRBD2 (5 bases). V was shortened by 6 bases and J by 0 bases, with 15 bases between the two germline ends. The CDR3 contains 15 residues. Germline CDR1 reads SGHVS; CDR2 reads FQNEAQ. The CDR3: CASRQERGASYEQYF. The CDR3 nucleotides read TGTGCCAGCAGACAAGAACGGGGTGCCTCCTACGAGCAGTACTTC.

The chain joins TRBV6-5 to TRBJ2-3, with no clear D. V lost 0 bases to trimming and J lost 1 base, with 8 bases between them. Germline CDR1 reads MNHEY; CDR2 reads SVGAGI. CDR3 length: 15 residues. The DNA for the CDR3 is TGTGCCAGCAGTTACTCGTCCAGAGGCACAGATACGCAGTATTTT. Translation gives CASSYSSRGTDTQYF.

The chain has TRBV4-3 and TRBJ2-1, with D perhaps TRBD2 (5 bases). Trimming left V 0 bases short and J 1 base short, with 7 bases between. This CDR3 is 15 amino acids long. Germline V gives CDR1 LGHNA, CDR2 YSLEER. CDR3 amino acids: CASSQDWESYNEQFF. The CDR3 bases are TGCGCCAGCAGCCAAGATTGGGAGTCCTACAATGAGCAGTTCTTC.

This clone was seen only once. The rearrangement links TRBV5-1 to TRBJ2-3, with D possibly matching TRBD2 (5 bases). Germline loops: CDR1 SGHRS, CDR2 YFSETQ. The V gene lost 4 bases and the J gene lost 0 bases, with 9 bases spanning the gap. The CDR3 runs to 14 residues. CDR3 nucleotides: TGCGCCAGCAGCGAGGGTTCTAGCACAGATACGCAGTATTTT. This gives the protein CASSEGSSTDTQYF.

This clone was found a few times. J is TRBJ2-1 and V is TRBV11-3, with 11 bases that match TRBD1. Germline V gives CDR1 SGHNT, CDR2 YENEEA. Unmatched junction bases numbered 9, after V lost 1 base and J lost 4 bases. The CDR3 runs to 18 residues. The CDR3 region has the DNA TGTGCCAGCAGCTTAGGGATGGGACAGGGGGGGTCGTACAATGAGCAGTTCTTC. Amino acids: CASSLGMGQGGSYNEQFF. Filled out from reference TRBV11-3 and TRBJ2-1, the complete variable domain reads EAGVVQSPRYKIIEKKQPVAFWCNPISGHNTLYWYLQNLGQGPELLIRYENEEAVDDSQLPKDRFSAERLKGVDSTLKIQPAELGDSAVYLCASSLGMGQGGSYNEQFFGPGTRLTVL.

The gene calls are TRBV28 and TRBJ1-2; unclear D gene. V dropped 2 bases and J dropped 7 bases, with 8 bases sitting between them. CDR1 is MDHEN, CDR2 SYDVKM, per germline. This CDR3 is 12 amino acids long. The CDR3, as DNA: TGTGCCAGCAGTTTAGAACACTTTGGCTACACCTTC. Translation: CASSLEHFGYTF.

J is TRBJ1-1 and V is TRBV5-1; 9 bases are shared with TRBD1. Germline-derived CDR1 and CDR2 are SGHRS and YFSETQ. After removal of 3 bases from V and 5 bases from J, the junction contained 5 bases not matched to a gene. The CDR3 contains 14 residues. CDR3 nucleotides: TGCGCCAGCAGCTCCGGACAGGGGACGACTGAAGCTTTCTTT. Its translation: CASSSGQGTTEAFF.

The genes are TRBV29-1 and TRBJ1-1; TRBD1 matches 10 bases. V was clipped by 7 bases and J by 6 bases; unmatched bases: 5. CDR3 length: 12 amino acids. Germline CDR1 is SQVTM and CDR2 is ANQGSEA. The CDR3 here is CSARQGAPEAFF. Here the CDR3 DNA reads TGCAGCGCTCGACAGGGGGCTCCTGAAGCTTTCTTT.

The genes are TRBV4-3 and TRBJ2-3; D is unresolved. V was clipped by 0 bases and J by 4 bases, with 17 bases between them. The CDR3 is 17 residues long. From germline, CDR1 is LGHNA and CDR2 YSLEER. CDR3 sequence reads: CASSQDRRPNGADTQYF. As DNA, the CDR3 is TGCGCCAGCAGCCAAGACCGGCGGCCGAATGGCGCAGATACGCAGTATTTT.